This T cell receptor beta chain emerged from a study of identical twins. Study conclusions and caveats: There were fewer insertions in abundant cord blood beta clonotypes, but memory repertoires showed no such pattern. Out-of-frame alpha sequences common to twins exhibited a surplus of low generation probability. A partial confounding effect on zero-insertion analyses could come from invariant MAIT and iNKT cells.

This clonotype was recorded at least ten times. The antigen is unknown. The CDR3 totals 16 residues. The V gene's germline CDR1 is SGHVS and CDR2 FQNEAQ. Trimming took off 7 bases at V and 2 bases at J, with 17 bases between the two ends. TCRdb processed the 5' RACE reads anew with MiXCR; each CDR3 protein has one entry. The sample comprises about 200,000 distinct CDR3 sequences, over 5% of which are singletons, and just over 14% rests with the top ten. The same data also went into a second study, on T cells expressing NK-cell markers. As that study records: The same clonotypes also predominated in the CD3+CD56-NKG2C+ fraction of a few donors.

This chain joins TRBV7-8 and TRBJ2-2; D call uncertain. This receptor was taken from a woman between 18 and 29 years old in good health. Sequenced material: CD8+ T cells sorted from blood. The CDR3 coding sequence is TGTGCCAGCATCCCCTGGGCAGAGCTCAACACCGGGGAGCTGTTTTTT. Its translation: CASIPWAELNTGELFF.